The following is a T cell receptor beta chain sequence with its context. The target antigen is unknown. This record comes from a study of response to subunit inactivated influenza vaccine. Study outcomes and limitations: New T cells are recruited in small numbers by each seasonal influenza vaccination, according to the authors' suggestion.

The germline gives CDR1 DFQATT, CDR2 SNEGSKA (reference sequence). This CDR3 spans 15 amino acids. V was cut by 6 bases and J by 3 bases, with 21 bases left in between. TCRdb independently ran MiXCR on the RT-PCR reads; one entry per CDR3 protein. Here the sample spans about 500,000 distinct CDR3 sequences, approximately 16% being singletons. The J gene is TRBJ2-7, the V gene TRBV20-1; tentative D call: TRBD1 (6 bases). The TCR comes from a man aged 45 to 70 who received an inactivated influenza vaccine. Sequencing was performed on CD4+ T cells sorted from PBMCs, taken roughly 24 months after vaccination. CDR3 loop: CSAPPRGHSVYEQYF. The CDR3 coding sequence is TGCAGTGCGCCGCCCAGGGGCCACTCGGTCTACGAGCAGTACTTC.